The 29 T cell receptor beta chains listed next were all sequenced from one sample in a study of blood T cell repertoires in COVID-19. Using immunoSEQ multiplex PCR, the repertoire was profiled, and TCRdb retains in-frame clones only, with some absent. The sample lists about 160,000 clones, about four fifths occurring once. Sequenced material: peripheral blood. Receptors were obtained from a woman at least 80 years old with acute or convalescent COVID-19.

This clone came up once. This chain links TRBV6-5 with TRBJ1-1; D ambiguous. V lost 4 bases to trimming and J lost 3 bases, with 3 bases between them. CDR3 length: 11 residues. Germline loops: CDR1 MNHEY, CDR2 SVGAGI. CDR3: CASSSDTEAFF. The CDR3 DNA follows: TGTGCCAGCAGTTCTGACACTGAAGCTTTCTTT.

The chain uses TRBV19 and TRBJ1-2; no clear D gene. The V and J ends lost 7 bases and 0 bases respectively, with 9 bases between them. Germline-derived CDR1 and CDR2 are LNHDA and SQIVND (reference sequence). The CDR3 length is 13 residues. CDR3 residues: CASTNPANYGYTF. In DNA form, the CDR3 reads TGTGCCAGTACCAATCCGGCTAACTATGGCTACACCTTC.

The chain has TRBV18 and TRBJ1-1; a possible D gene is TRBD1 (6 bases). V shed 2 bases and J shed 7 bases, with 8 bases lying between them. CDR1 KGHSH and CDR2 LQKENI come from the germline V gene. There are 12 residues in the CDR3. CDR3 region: CASSPDRYEAFF. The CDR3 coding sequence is TGTGCCAGCTCACCAGACAGGTATGAAGCTTTCTTT.

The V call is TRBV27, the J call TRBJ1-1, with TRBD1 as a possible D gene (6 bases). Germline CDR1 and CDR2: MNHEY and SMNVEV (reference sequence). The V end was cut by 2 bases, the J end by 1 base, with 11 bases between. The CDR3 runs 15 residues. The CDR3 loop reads CASSLDPQGNTEAFF. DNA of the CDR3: TGTGCCAGCAGTTTAGACCCACAGGGGAACACTGAAGCTTTCTTT.

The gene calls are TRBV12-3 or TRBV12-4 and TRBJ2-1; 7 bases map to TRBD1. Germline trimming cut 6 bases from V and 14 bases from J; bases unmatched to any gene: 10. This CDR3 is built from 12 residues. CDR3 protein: CASRPDRAGEFF. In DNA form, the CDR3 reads TGTGCCAGCAGGCCTGACAGGGCGGGTGAGTTCTTC.

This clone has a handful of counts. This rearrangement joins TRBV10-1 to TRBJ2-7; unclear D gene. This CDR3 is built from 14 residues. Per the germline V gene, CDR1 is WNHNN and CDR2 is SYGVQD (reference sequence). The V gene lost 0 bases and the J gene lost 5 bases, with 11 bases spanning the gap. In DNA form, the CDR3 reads TGCGCCAGCAGTGAGTCGACGGGTTCCCACGAGCAGTACTTC. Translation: CASSESTGSHEQYF.

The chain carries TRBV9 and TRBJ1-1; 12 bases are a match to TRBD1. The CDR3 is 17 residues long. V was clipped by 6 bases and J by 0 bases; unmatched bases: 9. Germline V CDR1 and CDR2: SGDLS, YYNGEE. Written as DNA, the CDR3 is TGTGCCAGCACCAAAGTGGGACAGGGGGCCGTGAACACTGAAGCTTTCTTT. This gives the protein CASTKVGQGAVNTEAFF.

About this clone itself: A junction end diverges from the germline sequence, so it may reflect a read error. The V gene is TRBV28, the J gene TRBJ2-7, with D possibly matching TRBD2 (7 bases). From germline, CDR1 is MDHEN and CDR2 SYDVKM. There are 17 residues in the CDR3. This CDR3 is CASSSDRKGERGYGQYF. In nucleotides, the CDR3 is TGTGCCAGCAGCTCCGACAGGAAAGGAGAGCGGGGCTACGGGCAGTACTTC. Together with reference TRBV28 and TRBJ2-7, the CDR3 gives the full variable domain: DVKVTQSSRYLVKRTGEKVFLECVQDMDHENMFWYRQDPGLGLRLIYFSYDVKMKEKGDIPEGYSVSREKKERFSLILESASTNQTSMYLCASSSDRKGERGYGQYFGPGTRLTVT.

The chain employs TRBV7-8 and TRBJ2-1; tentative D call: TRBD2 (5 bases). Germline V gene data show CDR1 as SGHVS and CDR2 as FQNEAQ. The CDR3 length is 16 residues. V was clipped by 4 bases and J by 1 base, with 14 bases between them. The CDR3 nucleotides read TGTGCCAGCAGCTCTTGGACTTCCCAGTCCTACAATGAGCAGTTCTTC. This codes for CASSSWTSQSYNEQFF.

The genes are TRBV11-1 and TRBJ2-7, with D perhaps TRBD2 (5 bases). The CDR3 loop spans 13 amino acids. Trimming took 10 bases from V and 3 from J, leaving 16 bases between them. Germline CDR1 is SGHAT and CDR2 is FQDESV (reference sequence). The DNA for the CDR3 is TGTGCCACCTCGGAGGATACCGTCTACGAGCAGTACTTC. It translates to CATSEDTVYEQYF. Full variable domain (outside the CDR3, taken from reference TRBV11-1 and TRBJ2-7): EAEVAQSPRYKITEKSQAVAFWCDPISGHATLYWYRQILGQGPELLVQFQDESVVDDSQLPKDRFSAERLKGVDSTLKIQPAELGDSAMYLCATSEDTVYEQYFGPGTRLTVT.

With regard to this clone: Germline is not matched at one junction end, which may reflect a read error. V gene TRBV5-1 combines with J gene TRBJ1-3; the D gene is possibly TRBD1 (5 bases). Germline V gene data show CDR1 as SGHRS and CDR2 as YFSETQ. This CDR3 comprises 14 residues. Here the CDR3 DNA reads TGCGCCAGCAGCTTGACGGGGGACGGAAGCACCATATATTTT. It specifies CASSLTGDGSTIYF.

CDR3 sequence reads: CASSLGASGTYEQYF. CDR3 nucleotides: TGTGCCAGCAGTTTGGGGGCTAGCGGGACCTACGAGCAGTACTTC. The chain has TRBV28 and TRBJ2-7; 9 bases agree with TRBD2. The length of the CDR3 is 15 residues. After removal of 3 bases from V and 2 bases from J, the junction contained 5 bases not matched to a gene. CDR1 is MDHEN and CDR2 is SYDVKM in the germline V gene.

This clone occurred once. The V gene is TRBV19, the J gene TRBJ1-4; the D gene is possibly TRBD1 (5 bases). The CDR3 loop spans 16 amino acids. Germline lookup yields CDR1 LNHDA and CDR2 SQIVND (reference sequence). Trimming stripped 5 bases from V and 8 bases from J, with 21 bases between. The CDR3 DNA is TGTGCCAGTAGTTCCCGAGGAGCAGGGTGGAAGGAAAAACTGTTTTTT. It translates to CASSSRGAGWKEKLFF.

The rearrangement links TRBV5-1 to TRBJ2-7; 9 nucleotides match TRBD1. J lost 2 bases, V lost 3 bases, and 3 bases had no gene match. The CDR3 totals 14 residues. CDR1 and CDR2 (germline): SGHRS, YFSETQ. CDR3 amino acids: CASSSGTGPYEQYF. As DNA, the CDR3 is TGCGCCAGCAGCTCCGGGACAGGGCCCTACGAGCAGTACTTC.

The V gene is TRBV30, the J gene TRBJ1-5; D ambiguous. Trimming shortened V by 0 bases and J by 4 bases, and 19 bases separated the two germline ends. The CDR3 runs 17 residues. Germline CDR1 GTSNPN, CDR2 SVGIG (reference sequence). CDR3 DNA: TGTGCCTGGAGTGTACGGTGGGTAGTCGGGAAAAATCAGCCCCAGCATTTT. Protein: CAWSVRWVVGKNQPQHF.

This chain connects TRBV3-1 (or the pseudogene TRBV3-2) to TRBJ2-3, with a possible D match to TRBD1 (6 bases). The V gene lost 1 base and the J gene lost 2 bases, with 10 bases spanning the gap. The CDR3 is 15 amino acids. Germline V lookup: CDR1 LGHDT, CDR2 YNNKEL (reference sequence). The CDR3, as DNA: TGTGCCAGCAGCCAAGTGTCAGGGGTCACAGATACGCAGTATTTT. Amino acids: CASSQVSGVTDTQYF.

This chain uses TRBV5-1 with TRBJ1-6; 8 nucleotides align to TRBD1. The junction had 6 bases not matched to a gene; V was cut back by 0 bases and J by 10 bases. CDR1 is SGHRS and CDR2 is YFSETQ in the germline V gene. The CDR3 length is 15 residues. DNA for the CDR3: TGCGCCAGCAGCTTGGTAGTCAGGGGGCAATCACCCCTCCACTTT. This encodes CASSLVVRGQSPLHF.

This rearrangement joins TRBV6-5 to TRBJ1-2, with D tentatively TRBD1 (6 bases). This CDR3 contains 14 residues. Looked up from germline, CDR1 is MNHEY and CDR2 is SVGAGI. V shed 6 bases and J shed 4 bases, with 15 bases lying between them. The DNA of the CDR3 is TGTGCCAGCAGAAGCGGACAGTTCTTCTATGGCTACACCTTC. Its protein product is CASRSGQFFYGYTF.

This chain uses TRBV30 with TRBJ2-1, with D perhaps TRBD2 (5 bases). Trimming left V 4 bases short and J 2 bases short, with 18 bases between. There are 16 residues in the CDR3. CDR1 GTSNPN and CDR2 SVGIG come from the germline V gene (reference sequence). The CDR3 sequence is CAWNPRRAAPYNEQFF. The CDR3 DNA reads TGTGCCTGGAACCCCCGGCGAGCGGCCCCCTACAATGAGCAGTTCTTC.

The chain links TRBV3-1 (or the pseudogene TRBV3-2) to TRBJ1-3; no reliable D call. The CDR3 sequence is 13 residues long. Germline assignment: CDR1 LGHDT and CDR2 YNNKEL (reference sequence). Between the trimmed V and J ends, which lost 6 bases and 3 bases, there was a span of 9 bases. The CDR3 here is CASRHEVGNTIYF. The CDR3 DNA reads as TGTGCCAGCAGGCATGAGGTTGGAAACACCATATATTTT.

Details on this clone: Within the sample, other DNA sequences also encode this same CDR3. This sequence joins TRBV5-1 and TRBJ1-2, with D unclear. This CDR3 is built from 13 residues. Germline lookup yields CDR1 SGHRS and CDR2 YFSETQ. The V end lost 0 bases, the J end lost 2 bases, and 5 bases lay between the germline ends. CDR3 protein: CASSLGGNYGYTF. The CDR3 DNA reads TGCGCCAGCAGCTTGGGAGGAAACTATGGCTACACCTTC.

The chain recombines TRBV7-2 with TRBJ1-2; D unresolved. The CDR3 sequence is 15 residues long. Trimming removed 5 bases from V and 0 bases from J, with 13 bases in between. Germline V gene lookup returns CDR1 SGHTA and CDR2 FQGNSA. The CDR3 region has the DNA TGTGCCAGCAGCCCCCCCGGGATCCCTAACTATGGCTACACCTTC. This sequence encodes CASSPPGIPNYGYTF.

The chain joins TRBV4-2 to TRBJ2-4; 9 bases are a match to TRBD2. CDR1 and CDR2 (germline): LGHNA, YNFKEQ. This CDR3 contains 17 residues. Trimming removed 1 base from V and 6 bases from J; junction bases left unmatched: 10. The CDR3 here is CASSQVPAGGSGNIQYF. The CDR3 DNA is TGTGCCAGCAGCCAAGTTCCAGCGGGGGGCAGTGGAAACATTCAGTACTTC.

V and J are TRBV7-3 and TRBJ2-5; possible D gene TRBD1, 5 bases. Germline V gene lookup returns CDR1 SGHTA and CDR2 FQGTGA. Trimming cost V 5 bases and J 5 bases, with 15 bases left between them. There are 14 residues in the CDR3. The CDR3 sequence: CASSRGHADETQYF. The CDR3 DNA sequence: TGTGCCAGCAGCCGTGGACATGCGGATGAGACCCAGTACTTC.

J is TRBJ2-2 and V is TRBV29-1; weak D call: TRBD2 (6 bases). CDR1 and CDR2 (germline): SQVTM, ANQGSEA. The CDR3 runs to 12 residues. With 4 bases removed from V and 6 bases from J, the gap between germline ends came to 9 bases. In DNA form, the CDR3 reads TGCAGCGTTGCCTGGGAGGCCGGGGAGCTGTTTTTT. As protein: CSVAWEAGELFF.

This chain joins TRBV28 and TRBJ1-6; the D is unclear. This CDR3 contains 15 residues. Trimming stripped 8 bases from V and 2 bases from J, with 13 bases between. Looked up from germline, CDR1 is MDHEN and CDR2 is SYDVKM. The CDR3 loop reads CASRHERPYNSPLHF. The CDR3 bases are TGTGCCAGCCGACATGAGAGACCCTATAATTCACCCCTCCACTTT.

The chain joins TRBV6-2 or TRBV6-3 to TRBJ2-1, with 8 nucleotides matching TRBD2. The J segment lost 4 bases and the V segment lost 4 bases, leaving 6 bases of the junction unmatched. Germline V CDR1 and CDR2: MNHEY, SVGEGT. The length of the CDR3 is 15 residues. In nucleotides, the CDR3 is TGTGCCAGCAGTTTCGCGGGAGGTCGGTACAATGAGCAGTTCTTC. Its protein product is CASSFAGGRYNEQFF.

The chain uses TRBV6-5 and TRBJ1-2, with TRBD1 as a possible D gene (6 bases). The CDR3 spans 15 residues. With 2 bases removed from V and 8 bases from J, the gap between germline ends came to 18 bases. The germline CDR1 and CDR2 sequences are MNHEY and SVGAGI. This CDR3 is CASSYTGGGQDGYTF. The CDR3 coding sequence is TGTGCCAGCAGTTACACCGGGGGGGGGCAGGACGGCTACACCTTC.

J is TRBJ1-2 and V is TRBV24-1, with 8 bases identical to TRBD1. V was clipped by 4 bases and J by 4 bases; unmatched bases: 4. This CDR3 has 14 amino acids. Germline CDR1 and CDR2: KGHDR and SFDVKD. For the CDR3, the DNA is TGTGCCACCAGTGAGGAAGGACAGGGCTATGGCTACACCTTC. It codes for CATSEEGQGYGYTF.